This T cell receptor (beta chain) was recorded in a study of T cells after yellow fever vaccination. Study outcomes and limitations: A large majority of primary-vaccination clones showed up again after the booster (about 96% CD4, roughly 88% CD8). Highly abundant clonotypes carried over from the bulk population could end up in FACS-sorted repertoires as contaminants.

On this clonotype itself: The target antigen is unknown.

The germline CDR1 and CDR2 sequences are DFQATT and SNEGSKA (reference sequence). There are 14 residues in the CDR3. V lost 6 bases, J lost 5 bases, and 10 bases stayed unmatched. One entry per CDR3 protein, called by TCRdb with MiXCR from the 5' RACE reads. Of approximately 340,000 distinct CDR3 sequences in the sample, roughly 9.4% were seen once. The sequencing used PBMCs, collected on the day of the first yellow fever vaccination. The source is a man younger than 35 who received the YFV17D yellow fever vaccine. V is TRBV20-1 and J is TRBJ2-5, with TRBD2 matching 9 bases. In DNA, the CDR3 is TGCAGTGCCGTACCTAGCGGGGTATGGGAGACCCAGTACTTC. Translated: CSAVPSGVWETQYF.